Below, 18 T cell receptor beta chains from the same sample are listed, as sequenced in a study of T cell responses to AZD1222 COVID-19 vaccine. Assay: immunoSEQ multiplex PCR; the TCRdb copy retains only in-frame clones and omits some. Among about 70,000 clones listed, roughly 85% were seen once. The sequencing here drew on peripheral blood, taken 28 days after the second AZD1222 dose. All receptors derive from an adult who received the AZD1222 COVID-19 vaccine.

The rearrangement joins TRBV2 to TRBJ2-7; TRBD2 matches 8 bases. The J segment lost 3 bases and the V segment lost 9 bases, leaving 19 bases of the junction unmatched. Germline-derived CDR1 and CDR2 are SNHLY and FYNNEI. The CDR3 length is 17 residues. For the CDR3, the DNA is TGTGCCAGGAGCGCCGGCCTAGCGGGCGAAATAGACTACGAGCAGTACTTC. Protein product: CARSAGLAGEIDYEQYF.

The CDR3 protein is CASRDRPGQGENTEAFF. The CDR3 nucleotides are TGTGCCAGCAGAGACCGCCCGGGACAGGGGGAAAACACTGAAGCTTTCTTT. This chain links TRBV2 with TRBJ1-1; 11 positions match TRBD1. Trimming at V came to 6 bases and at J to 2 bases, leaving 11 bases not matched to a gene. The V gene's germline CDR1 is SNHLY and CDR2 FYNNEI. CDR3 size: 17 residues.

The chain has TRBV18 and TRBJ2-3; no clear D. Germline loops: CDR1 KGHSH, CDR2 LQKENI. The CDR3 runs 14 residues. Trimming stripped 3 bases from V and 3 bases from J, with 10 bases between. In nucleotides, the CDR3 is TGTGCCAGCTCACCTGCCTACACGACAGATACGCAGTATTTT. Its translation: CASSPAYTTDTQYF. Variable domain in full (rest from reference TRBV18 and TRBJ2-3): NAGVMQNPRHLVRRRGQEARLRCSPMKGHSHVYWYRQLPEEGLKFMVYLQKENIIDESGMPKERFSAEFPKEGPSILRIQQVVRGDSAAYFCASSPAYTTDTQYFGPGTRLTVL.

This rearrangement joins TRBV27 to TRBJ1-1, with unresolved D. The CDR3 contains 15 residues. V lost 1 base and J 3 bases, leaving 12 bases between the germline ends. Looked up from germline, CDR1 is MNHEY and CDR2 is SMNVEV (reference sequence). The CDR3 reads CASSLLHPRDTEAFF. The CDR3 coding sequence is TGTGCCAGCAGTTTATTGCATCCCCGGGACACTGAAGCTTTCTTT.

The chain couples TRBV6-6 to TRBJ2-2; 8 bases align to TRBD1. J was trimmed by 3 bases and V by 7 bases; bases with no gene match: 10. There are 16 residues in the CDR3. The V gene's germline CDR1 is MNHNY and CDR2 SVGAGI (reference sequence). CDR3 bases: TGTGCCAGCACCATCGAGGGGACAGGAGACACCGGGGAGCTGTTTTTT. It is translated as CASTIEGTGDTGELFF.

This clone was observed a handful of times. The chain links TRBV29-1 to TRBJ1-3; 8 bases map to TRBD1. The CDR3 contains 15 residues. With 4 bases clipped from V and 1 base from J, the junction kept 6 bases outside the gene matches. The germline CDR1 and CDR2 sequences are SQVTM and ANQGSEA. Here the CDR3 reads CSVGQGASSGNTIYF. Written as DNA, the CDR3 is TGCAGCGTTGGGCAGGGGGCTTCTTCTGGAAACACCATATATTTT.

The CDR3 sequence: CASSLAWDDRGTDTQYF. The CDR3 DNA follows: TGTGCCAGCAGCTTAGCGTGGGATGACAGGGGCACAGATACGCAGTATTTT. The chain uses TRBV7-9 and TRBJ2-3; 7 bases map to TRBD1. Looked up from germline, CDR1 is SEHNR and CDR2 is FQNEAQ (reference sequence). The CDR3 length is 17 residues. With V trimmed by 0 bases and J by 1 base, 7 bases remained unmatched.

This rearrangement joins TRBV7-9 to TRBJ2-6; no definite D call. CDR1 SEHNR and CDR2 FQNEAQ come from the germline V gene (reference sequence). The CDR3 length is 13 residues. The ends were cut back, 10 bases at V and 0 bases at J, with 7 bases in the middle. The CDR3 spells CATSDSGANVLTF. CDR3 DNA sequence: TGTGCCACCTCAGACTCTGGGGCCAACGTCCTGACTTTC.

The V call is TRBV6-5, the J call TRBJ2-7; D possibly corresponds to TRBD2 (6 bases). The V gene lost 1 base and the J gene lost 4 bases, with 11 bases spanning the gap. This CDR3 is 14 amino acids long. Germline values: CDR1 MNHEY, CDR2 SVGAGI. The CDR3 loop is CASSYLPGAYEQYF. In nucleotides, the CDR3 is TGTGCCAGCAGTTACTTGCCGGGAGCGTACGAGCAGTACTTC.

The rearrangement joins TRBV6-5 to TRBJ2-7; the match to TRBD2 covers 9 bases. CDR3 size: 16 residues. Germline-derived CDR1 and CDR2 are MNHEY and SVGAGI. V lost 0 bases to trimming and J lost 6 bases; unmatched junction nucleotides: 9. CDR3 sequence (DNA): TGTGCCAGCAGTTACTCGCGGCCTAGCGGGGCAAGCGAGCAGTACTTC. The encoded protein is CASSYSRPSGASEQYF.

The genes are TRBV18 and TRBJ1-5; weak D call: TRBD1 (5 bases). Germline V gene sequence: CDR1 KGHSH, CDR2 LQKENI. This CDR3 has 16 residues. The V gene lost 0 bases and the J gene lost 3 bases, with 12 bases spanning the gap. CDR3 sequence (DNA): TGTGCCAGCTCACCACCGGTTCGGGGGTCCAATCAGCCCCAGCATTTT. Encoded protein: CASSPPVRGSNQPQHF.

This clone was counted only a few times. This chain connects TRBV7-2 to TRBJ1-5; 7 bases are shared with TRBD1. V trimming: 3 bases; J trimming: 7 bases; junction bases outside the gene matches: 6. The CDR3 covers 14 residues. Germline-derived CDR1 and CDR2 are SGHTA and FQGNSA. CDR3 sequence reads: CASSFRQGEQPQHF. In DNA form, the CDR3 reads TGTGCCAGCAGCTTCAGACAGGGAGAACAGCCCCAGCATTTT.

V gene TRBV15 combines with J gene TRBJ2-7, with TRBD2 matching over 12 bases. With V trimmed by 0 bases and J by 3 bases, 6 bases remained unmatched. This CDR3 is built from 17 residues. Germline CDR1 is LNHNV and CDR2 is YYDKDF (reference sequence). This CDR3 is CATSRDAGLAGFYEQYF. In DNA, the CDR3 is TGTGCCACCAGCAGAGATGCTGGACTAGCGGGATTCTACGAGCAGTACTTC.

This chain uses TRBV19 with TRBJ2-6, with D unresolved. The V end lost 3 bases, the J end lost 2 bases, and 8 bases lay between the germline ends. The CDR3 contains 15 residues. CDR1 is LNHDA and CDR2 is SQIVND in the germline V gene (reference sequence). The CDR3 DNA reads TGTGCCAGTAGTATGACGGTGGCTGGGGCCAACGTCCTGACTTTC. It specifies CASSMTVAGANVLTF.

The chain employs TRBV19 and TRBJ2-3; weak D call: TRBD1 (5 bases). V was pared by 3 bases and J by 2 bases, with 12 bases between. CDR3 length: 15 amino acids. Germline CDR1 is LNHDA and CDR2 is SQIVND (reference sequence). CDR3 sequence (DNA): TGTGCCAGTAGTATCAATTGGGGCCACACAGATACGCAGTATTTT. Amino acid sequence: CASSINWGHTDTQYF.

The chain has TRBV7-9 and TRBJ2-1, with D perhaps given as TRBD1 or TRBD2 (5 bases each). The CDR3 sequence is 16 residues long. Trimming took off 5 bases at V and 0 bases at J, with 14 bases between the two ends. Germline CDR1 reads SEHNR; CDR2 reads FQNEAQ (reference sequence). Here the CDR3 reads CASSPPGTASYNEQFF. Here the CDR3 DNA reads TGTGCCAGCAGCCCCCCCGGGACCGCCTCCTACAATGAGCAGTTCTTC.

The J gene is TRBJ1-5, the V gene TRBV4-1; perhaps TRBD1 as D (5 bases). V lost 0 bases and J 4 bases, leaving 7 bases between the germline ends. This CDR3 is built from 14 residues. Germline assignment: CDR1 MGHRA and CDR2 YSYEKL. The CDR3 bases are TGCGCCAGCAGCCAAGACCGGACAAATCAGCCCCAGCATTTT. Translated: CASSQDRTNQPQHF.

This chain links TRBV25-1 with TRBJ1-1, with 7 bases lining up with TRBD1. The V gene's germline CDR1 is MGHDK and CDR2 SYGVNS. There are 14 residues in the CDR3. The ends lost 10 bases at V and 2 bases at J; junction bases unmatched: 10. CDR3 protein: CATQGVGRNTEAFF. CDR3 coding DNA: TGTGCCACCCAGGGGGTGGGCAGAAACACTGAAGCTTTCTTT. The whole variable domain, remainder taken from reference TRBV25-1 and TRBJ1-1, is EADIYQTPRYLVIGTGKKITLECSQTMGHDKMYWYQQDPGMELHLIHYSYGVNSTEKGDLSSESTVSRIRTEHFPLTLESARPSHTSQYLCATQGVGRNTEAFFGQGTRLTVV.